This TCR beta chain was found in a study of cytomegalovirus exposure and HLA in healthy donors. Study-wide results and limits: Cytomegalovirus status was reportedly diagnosed by the classifier with high sensitivity and specificity. CMV antigen specificity of three CMV-associated chains was confirmed in vitro. Despite most TCR sequences being rare, some public TCRs occurred in many donors. Cytomegalovirus-associated status was assigned to 164 TCR beta chains.

This clone was seen a handful of times. Its specificity is not known. Here immunoSEQ multiplex PCR was the method, and the copy in TCRdb shows in-frame clones only, minus some. The sample holds roughly 250,000 clones, 86% seen once. Germline-derived CDR1 and CDR2 are SQVTM and ANQGSEA. The V gene lost 4 bases and the J gene lost 2 bases, with 8 bases spanning the gap. The CDR3 totals 13 residues. Specimen: PBMCs. V is TRBV29-1 and J is TRBJ2-2, with D unclear. This clonotype was obtained from a woman in her twenties or thirties in good health and CMV-seropositive. CDR3 nucleotides: TGCAGCGTTGGTCACAGCAACACCGGGGAGCTGTTTTTT. Translated, it gives CSVGHSNTGELFF.